This T cell receptor beta chain was retrieved from a study of Graves' ophthalmopathy and Graves' hyperthyroidism. Amplification from RNA transcripts yielded the TCR beta CDR3 regions. The workflow started with a first-round RT-PCR run with HTBI primers and then moved on to a second-round multiplex PCR. TCRdb called the multiplex PCR reads again in MiXCR, with one record for every CDR3 protein. In the table there are about 340,000 distinct CDR3 sequences, 15% to 20% of which are singletons. This clonotype was observed at least ten times. Orbital computed tomography, thyroid ultrasound, TRAb, serum thyroxine and clinical symptoms formed the basis of diagnosis. PBMCs originated in 7.5 to 10 ml of fresh peripheral blood. The CDR3 is made up of 14 amino acids. The V gene lost 6 bases and the J gene lost 2 bases, with 16 bases spanning the gap. Germline CDR1 reads DFQATT; CDR2 reads SNEGSKA (reference sequence).

V and J are TRBV20-1 and TRBJ1-2, with D possibly being TRBD1 (5 bases). The sequencing sample was made of peripheral blood. The sequence derives from an adult man with Graves' ophthalmopathy. CDR3 region: CSAVRGTMNYGYTF. CDR3 in DNA: TGCAGTGCCGTCCGTGGGACTATGAACTATGGCTACACCTTC.